This TCR beta chain was recovered during a study of blood T cell repertoires in COVID-19. Study-wide context: From T cells, B-cell-depleted T cells, or PBMCs came the material, which was cDNA or gDNA.

Per the original data handling: Amplification with reference gene primers provided the estimates of nucleated cell counts. Some clones are missing from TCRdb's copy, which holds only in-frame ones; the method was immunoSEQ multiplex PCR. Clonal size and the V and J genes are those of that table, whereas D and trimming came from the DNA. Among 100,000 to 150,000 clones listed, approximately 84% were seen once. Trimming took off 1 base at V and 7 bases at J, with 13 bases between the two ends. Looked up from germline, CDR1 is MDHEN and CDR2 is SYDVKM. CDR3 length: 14 amino acids. This clonotype was obtained from a man between 65 and 85 years old with acute or convalescent COVID-19. The chain has TRBV28 and TRBJ1-2, with a possible D match to TRBD1 (6 bases). The sequencing sample was made of peripheral blood. CDR3 sequence reads: CASSLFRRGGGYTF. For the CDR3, the DNA is TGTGCCAGCAGTTTATTTCGCAGGGGCGGTGGCTACACCTTC.